This T cell receptor (beta chain) was sequenced in a study of CD4+ T cells in melanoma. The repertoire was sequenced with immunoSEQ multiplex PCR; TCRdb's copy has only in-frame clones and lacks some. The sample holds over 10,000 clones, about 80% seen once. This clone was observed a single time. The CDR3 contains 15 residues. Germline loops: CDR1 SGHVS, CDR2 FQNEAQ. With 1 base removed from V and 8 bases from J, the gap between germline ends came to 17 bases. This TCR was recovered from a human donor with melanoma. The sequenced material came from cells from a culture (not recorded whether cultured in vitro). The chain employs TRBV7-8 and TRBJ1-2, with D perhaps TRBD1 (5 bases). The CDR3 here is CASSLDIMGRGGYTF. The CDR3 coding sequence is TGTGCCAGCAGCTTAGATATCATGGGACGAGGGGGCTACACCTTC. The whole variable domain, remainder taken from reference TRBV7-8 and TRBJ1-2, is GAGVSQSPRYKVAKRGQDVALRCDPISGHVSLFWYQQALGQGPEFLTYFQNEAQLDKSGLPSDRFFAERPEGSVSTLKIQRTQQEDSAVYLCASSLDIMGRGGYTFGSGTRLTVV.